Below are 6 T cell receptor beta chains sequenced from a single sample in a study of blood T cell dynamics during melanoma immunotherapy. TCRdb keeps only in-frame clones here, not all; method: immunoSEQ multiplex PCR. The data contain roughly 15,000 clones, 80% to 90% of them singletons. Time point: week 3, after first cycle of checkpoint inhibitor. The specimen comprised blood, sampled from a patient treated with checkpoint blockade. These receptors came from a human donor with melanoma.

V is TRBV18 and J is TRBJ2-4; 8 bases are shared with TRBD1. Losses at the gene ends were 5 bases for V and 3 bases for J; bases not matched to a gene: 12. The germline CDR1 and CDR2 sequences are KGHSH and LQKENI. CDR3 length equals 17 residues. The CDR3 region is CASSRTGTGTGKNIQYF. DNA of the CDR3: TGTGCCAGCTCAAGAACCGGGACAGGTACGGGCAAAAACATTCAGTACTTC. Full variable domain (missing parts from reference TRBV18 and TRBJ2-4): NAGVMQNPRHLVRRRGQEARLRCSPMKGHSHVYWYRQLPEEGLKFMVYLQKENIIDESGMPKERFSAEFPKEGPSILRIQQVVRGDSAAYFCASSRTGTGTGKNIQYFGAGTRLSVL.

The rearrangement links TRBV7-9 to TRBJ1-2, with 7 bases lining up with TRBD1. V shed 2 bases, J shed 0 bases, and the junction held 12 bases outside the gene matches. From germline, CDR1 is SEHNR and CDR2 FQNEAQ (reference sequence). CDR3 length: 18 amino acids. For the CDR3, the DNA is TGTGCCAGCAGCTTACAACAGGGGTTGGTCGAAGCTAACTATGGCTACACCTTC. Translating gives CASSLQQGLVEANYGYTF.

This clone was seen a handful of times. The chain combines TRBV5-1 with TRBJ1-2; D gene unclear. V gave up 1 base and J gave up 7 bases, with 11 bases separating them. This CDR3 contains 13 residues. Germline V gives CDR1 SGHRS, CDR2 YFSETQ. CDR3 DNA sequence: TGCGCCAGCAGCTTGCAAGGGTCGGGTGGCTACACCTTC. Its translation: CASSLQGSGGYTF.

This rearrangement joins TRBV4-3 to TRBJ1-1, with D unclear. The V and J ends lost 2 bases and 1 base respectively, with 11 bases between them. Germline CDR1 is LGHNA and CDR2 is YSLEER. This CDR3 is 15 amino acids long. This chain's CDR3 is CASSQTLTANTEAFF. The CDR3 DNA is TGCGCCAGCAGCCAAACATTGACGGCGAACACTGAAGCTTTCTTT.

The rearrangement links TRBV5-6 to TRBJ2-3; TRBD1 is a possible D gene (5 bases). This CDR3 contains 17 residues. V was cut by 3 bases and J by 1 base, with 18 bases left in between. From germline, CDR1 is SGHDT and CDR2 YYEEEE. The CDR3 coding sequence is TGTGCCAGCAGCTCTCCATTCCTAGGGGTAGGCACAGATACGCAGTATTTT. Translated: CASSSPFLGVGTDTQYF.

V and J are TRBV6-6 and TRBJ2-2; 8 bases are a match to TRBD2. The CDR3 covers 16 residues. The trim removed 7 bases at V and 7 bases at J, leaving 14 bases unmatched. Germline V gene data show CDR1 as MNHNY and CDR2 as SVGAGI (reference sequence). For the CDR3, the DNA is TGTGCCAGCAACACAGCGGGGGTCGGGTTGTTCGGGGAGCTGTTTTTT. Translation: CASNTAGVGLFGELFF.